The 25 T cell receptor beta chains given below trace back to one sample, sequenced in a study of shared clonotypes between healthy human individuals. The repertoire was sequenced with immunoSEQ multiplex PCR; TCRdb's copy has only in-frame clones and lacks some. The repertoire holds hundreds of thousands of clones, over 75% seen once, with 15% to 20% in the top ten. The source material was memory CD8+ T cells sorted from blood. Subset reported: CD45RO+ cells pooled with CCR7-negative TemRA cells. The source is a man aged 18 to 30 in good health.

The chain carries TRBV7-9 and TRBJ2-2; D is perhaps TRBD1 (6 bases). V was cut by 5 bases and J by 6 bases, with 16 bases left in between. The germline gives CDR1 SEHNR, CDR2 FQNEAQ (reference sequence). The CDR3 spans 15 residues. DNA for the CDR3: TGTGCCAGCAGCCCGGGACACCCCAAAGCCGGGGAGCTGTTTTTT. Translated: CASSPGHPKAGELFF.

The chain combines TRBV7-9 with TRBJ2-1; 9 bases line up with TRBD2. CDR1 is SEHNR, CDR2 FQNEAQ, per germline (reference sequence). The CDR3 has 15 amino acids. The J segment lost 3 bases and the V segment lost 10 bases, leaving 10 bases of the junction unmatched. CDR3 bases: TGTGCCACCTCCTTTATAGCGGGAGTCTACAATGAGCAGTTCTTC. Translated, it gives CATSFIAGVYNEQFF. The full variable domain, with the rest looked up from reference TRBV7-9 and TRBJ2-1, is DTGVSQNPRHKITKRGQNVTFRCDPISEHNRLYWYRQTLGQGPEFLTYFQNEAQLEKSRLLSDRFSAERPKGSFSTLEIQRTEQGDSAMYLCATSFIAGVYNEQFFGPGTRLTVL.

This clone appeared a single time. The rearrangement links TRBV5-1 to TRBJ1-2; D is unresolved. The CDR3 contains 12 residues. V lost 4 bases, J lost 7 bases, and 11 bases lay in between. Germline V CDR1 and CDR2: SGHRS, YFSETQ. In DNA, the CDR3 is TGCGCCAGCAGCGGAGGTTCGGGTGGCTACACCTTC. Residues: CASSGGSGGYTF. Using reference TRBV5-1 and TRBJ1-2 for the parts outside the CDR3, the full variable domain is KAGVTQTPRYLIKTRGQQVTLSCSPISGHRSVSWYQQTPGQGLQFLFEYFSETQRNKGNFPGRFSGRQFSNSRSEMNVSTLELGDSALYLCASSGGSGGYTFGSGTRLTVV.

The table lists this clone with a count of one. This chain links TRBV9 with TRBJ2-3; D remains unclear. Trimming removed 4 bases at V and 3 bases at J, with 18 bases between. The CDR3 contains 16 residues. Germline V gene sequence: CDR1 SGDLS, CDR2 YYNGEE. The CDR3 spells CASSPSIAFGTDTQYF. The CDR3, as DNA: TGTGCCAGCAGCCCCTCTATCGCCTTTGGGACAGATACGCAGTATTTT.

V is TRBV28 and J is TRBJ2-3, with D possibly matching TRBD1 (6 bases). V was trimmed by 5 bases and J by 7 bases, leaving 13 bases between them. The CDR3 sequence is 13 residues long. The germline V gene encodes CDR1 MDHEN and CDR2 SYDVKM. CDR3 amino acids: CASSLRQVYTQYF. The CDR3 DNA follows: TGTGCCAGCAGTCTGAGACAGGTTTATACGCAGTATTTT.

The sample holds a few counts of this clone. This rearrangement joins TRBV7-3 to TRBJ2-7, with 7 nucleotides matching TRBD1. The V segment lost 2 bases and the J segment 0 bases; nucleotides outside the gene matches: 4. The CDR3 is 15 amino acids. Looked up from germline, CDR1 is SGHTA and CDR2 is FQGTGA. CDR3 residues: CASSLGGTASYEQYF. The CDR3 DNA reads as TGTGCCAGCAGCTTAGGTGGGACAGCCTCCTACGAGCAGTACTTC. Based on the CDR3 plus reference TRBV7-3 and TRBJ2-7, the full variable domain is GAGVSQTPSNKVTEKGKYVELRCDPISGHTALYWYRQSLGQGPEFLIYFQGTGAADDSGLPNDRFFAVRPEGSVSTLKIQRTERGDSAVYLCASSLGGTASYEQYFGPGTRLTVT.

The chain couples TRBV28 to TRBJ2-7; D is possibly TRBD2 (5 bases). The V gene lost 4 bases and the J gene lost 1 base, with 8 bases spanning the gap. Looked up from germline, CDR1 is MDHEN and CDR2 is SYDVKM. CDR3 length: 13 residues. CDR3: CASSYGGSYEQYF. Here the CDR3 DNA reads TGTGCCAGCAGTTACGGCGGGTCCTACGAGCAGTACTTC.

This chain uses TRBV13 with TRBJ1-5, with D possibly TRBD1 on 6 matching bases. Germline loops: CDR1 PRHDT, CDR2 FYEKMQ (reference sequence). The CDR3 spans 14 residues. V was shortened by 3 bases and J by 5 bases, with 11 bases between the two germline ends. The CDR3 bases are TGTGCCAGCAGCTTGGGGGCAGGGGATCAGCCCCAGCATTTT. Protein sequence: CASSLGAGDQPQHF.

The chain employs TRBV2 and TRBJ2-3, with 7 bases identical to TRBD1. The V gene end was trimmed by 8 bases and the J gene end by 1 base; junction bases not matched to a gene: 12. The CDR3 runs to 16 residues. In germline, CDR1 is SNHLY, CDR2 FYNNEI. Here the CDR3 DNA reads TGTGCCAGCTTAGACAGGGATGGTCTTGGCACAGATACGCAGTATTTT. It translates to CASLDRDGLGTDTQYF.

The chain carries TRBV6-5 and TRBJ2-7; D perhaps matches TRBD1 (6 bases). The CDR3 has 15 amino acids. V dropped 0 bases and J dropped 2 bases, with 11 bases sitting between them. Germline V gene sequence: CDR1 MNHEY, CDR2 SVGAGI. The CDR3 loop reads CASSYSGHRPYEQYF. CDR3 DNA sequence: TGTGCCAGCAGTTACTCGGGACACCGTCCCTACGAGCAGTACTTC.

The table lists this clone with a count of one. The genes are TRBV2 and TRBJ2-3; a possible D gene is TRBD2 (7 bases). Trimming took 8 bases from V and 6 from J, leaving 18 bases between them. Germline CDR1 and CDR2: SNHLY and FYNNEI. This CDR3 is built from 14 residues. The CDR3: CASGGRGNSDTQYF. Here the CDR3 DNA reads TGTGCCAGCGGGGGGCGGGGGAATTCGGATACGCAGTATTTT.

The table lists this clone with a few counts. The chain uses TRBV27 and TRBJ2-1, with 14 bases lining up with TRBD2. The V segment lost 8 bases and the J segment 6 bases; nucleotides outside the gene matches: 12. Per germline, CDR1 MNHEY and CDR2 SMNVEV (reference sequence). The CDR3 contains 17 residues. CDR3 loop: CASSLVGTSGSSNEQFF. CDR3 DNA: TGTGCCAGCTCCCTGGTCGGGACTAGCGGGAGTAGCAATGAGCAGTTCTTC.

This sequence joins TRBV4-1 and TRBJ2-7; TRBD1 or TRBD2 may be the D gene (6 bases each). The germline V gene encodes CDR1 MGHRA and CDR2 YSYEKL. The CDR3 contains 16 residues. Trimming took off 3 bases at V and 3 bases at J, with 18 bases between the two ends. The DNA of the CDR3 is TGCGCCAGCAGCCAGGCGCGGGACATAGGCTTCTACGAGCAGTACTTC. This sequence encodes CASSQARDIGFYEQYF.

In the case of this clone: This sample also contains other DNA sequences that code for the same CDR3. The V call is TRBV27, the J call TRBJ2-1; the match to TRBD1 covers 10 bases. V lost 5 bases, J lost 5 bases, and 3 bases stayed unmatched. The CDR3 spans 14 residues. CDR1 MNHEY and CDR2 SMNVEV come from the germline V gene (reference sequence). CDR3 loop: CASSRQGADNEQFF. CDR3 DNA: TGTGCCAGCAGTAGACAGGGGGCCGACAATGAGCAGTTCTTC.

The CDR3 region is CASSWDRGYTF. CDR3 sequence (DNA): TGCGCCAGCAGCTGGGACAGGGGCTACACCTTC. The chain recombines TRBV5-1 with TRBJ1-2, with TRBD1 matching 8 bases. Germline V CDR1 and CDR2: SGHRS, YFSETQ. J was trimmed by 8 bases and V by 3 bases; bases with no gene match: 0. This CDR3 comprises 11 residues. Together with reference TRBV5-1 and TRBJ1-2, the CDR3 gives the full variable domain: KAGVTQTPRYLIKTRGQQVTLSCSPISGHRSVSWYQQTPGQGLQFLFEYFSETQRNKGNFPGRFSGRQFSNSRSEMNVSTLELGDSALYLCASSWDRGYTFGSGTRLTVV.

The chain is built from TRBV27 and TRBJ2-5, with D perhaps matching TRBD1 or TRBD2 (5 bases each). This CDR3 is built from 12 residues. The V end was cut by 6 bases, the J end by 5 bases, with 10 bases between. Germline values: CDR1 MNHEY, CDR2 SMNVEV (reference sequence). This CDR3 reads CASRPGPETQYF. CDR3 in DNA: TGTGCCAGCAGACCGGGGCCGGAGACCCAGTACTTC.

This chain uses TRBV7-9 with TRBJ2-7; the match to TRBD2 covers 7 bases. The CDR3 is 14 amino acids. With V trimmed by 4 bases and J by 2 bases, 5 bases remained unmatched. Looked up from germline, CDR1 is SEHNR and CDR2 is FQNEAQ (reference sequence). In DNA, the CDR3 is TGTGCCAGCAGCTATGAAGCGGGGCCCTACGAGCAGTACTTC. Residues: CASSYEAGPYEQYF.

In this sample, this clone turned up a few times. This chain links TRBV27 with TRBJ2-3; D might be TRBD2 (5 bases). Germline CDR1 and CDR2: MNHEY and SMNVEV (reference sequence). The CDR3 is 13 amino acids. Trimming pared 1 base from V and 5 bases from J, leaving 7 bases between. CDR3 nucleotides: TGTGCCAGCAGTTTATTAGGGAGAGATACGCAGTATTTT. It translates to CASSLLGRDTQYF.

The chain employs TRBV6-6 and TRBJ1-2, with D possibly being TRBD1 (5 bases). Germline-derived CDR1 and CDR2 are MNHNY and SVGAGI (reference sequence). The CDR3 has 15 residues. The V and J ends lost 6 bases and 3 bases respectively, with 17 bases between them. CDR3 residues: CASSFRDLGHYGYTF. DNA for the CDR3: TGTGCCAGCAGCTTCCGGGACCTCGGGCACTATGGCTACACCTTC.

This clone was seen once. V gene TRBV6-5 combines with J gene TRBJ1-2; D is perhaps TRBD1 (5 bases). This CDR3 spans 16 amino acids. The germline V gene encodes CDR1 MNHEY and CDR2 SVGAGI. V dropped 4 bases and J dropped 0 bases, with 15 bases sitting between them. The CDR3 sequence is CASSSLGTSSNYGYTF. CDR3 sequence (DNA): TGTGCCAGCAGTTCTCTGGGGACCTCCTCTAACTATGGCTACACCTTC.

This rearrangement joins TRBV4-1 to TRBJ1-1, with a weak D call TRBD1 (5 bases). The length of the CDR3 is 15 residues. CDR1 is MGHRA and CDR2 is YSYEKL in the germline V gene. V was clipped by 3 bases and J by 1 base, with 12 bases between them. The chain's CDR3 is CASSQVWDRNTEAFF. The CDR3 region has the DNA TGCGCCAGCAGCCAGGTTTGGGACCGGAACACTGAAGCTTTCTTT.

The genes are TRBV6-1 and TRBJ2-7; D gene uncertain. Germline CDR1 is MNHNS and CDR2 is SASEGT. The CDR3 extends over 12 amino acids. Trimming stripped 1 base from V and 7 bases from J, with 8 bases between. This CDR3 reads CASSEVVWEQYF. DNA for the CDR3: TGTGCCAGCAGTGAAGTGGTTTGGGAGCAGTACTTC.

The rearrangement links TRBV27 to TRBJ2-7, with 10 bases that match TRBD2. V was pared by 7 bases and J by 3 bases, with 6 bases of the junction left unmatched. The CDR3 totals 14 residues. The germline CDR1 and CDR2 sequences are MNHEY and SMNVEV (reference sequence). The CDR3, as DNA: TGTGCCAGCAAGGGGACTAGCGACCTCTACGAGCAGTACTTC. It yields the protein CASKGTSDLYEQYF.

CDR3 sequence (DNA): TGTGCCAGCAGCCGAAGGACAGGGAGGGGAAACACCATATATTTT. Translated, it gives CASSRRTGRGNTIYF. This sequence joins TRBV28 and TRBJ1-3, with 8 bases identical to TRBD1. The CDR3 sequence is 15 residues long. V gave up 6 bases and J gave up 4 bases; unmatched junction bases: 8. The germline V gene has CDR1 MDHEN and CDR2 SYDVKM.

CDR3 amino acids: CASSGGAYYTGELFF. The CDR3 DNA follows: TGTGCCAGCAGCGGGGGGGCGTACTACACCGGGGAGCTGTTTTTT. The chain links TRBV27 to TRBJ2-2, with 8 bases identical to TRBD2. After removal of 6 bases from V and 3 bases from J, the junction contained 6 bases not matched to a gene. CDR1 and CDR2 (germline): MNHEY, SMNVEV (reference sequence). The CDR3 sequence is 15 residues long.